The 18 T cell receptor beta chains below come from one sample, sequenced in a study of T cell responses to AZD1222 COVID-19 vaccine (TCRdb year 2021). The sample's time point label, in plain terms: about 28 days (+/-7) after the second vaccine dose. The receptor library was made with the immunoSEQ multiplex PCR assay. TCRdb holds this immuneACCESS table with in-frame rearrangements only. Some clones are missing; in checked studies, unresolved V genes explain under half, and the rest has no known cause. In this sample the table shows roughly 150,000 clones, less than 95% of which occur a single time. About 6% of the sample rests with the top ten. This specimen was peripheral blood, taken 28 days after the second AZD1222 dose. The receptors were sampled from an adult who received the AZD1222 COVID-19 vaccine.

The chain joins TRBV4-3 to TRBJ2-7; D is unclear. CDR1 and CDR2 (germline): LGHNA, YSLEER. The CDR3 totals 15 residues. V lost 3 bases to trimming and J lost 2 bases, with 14 bases between them. The CDR3 reads CASSQAVTATYEQYF. CDR3 nucleotide sequence: TGCGCCAGCAGCCAGGCCGTTACAGCTACCTACGAGCAGTACTTC.

This chain links TRBV2 with TRBJ1-1; maybe TRBD1 (5 bases). The CDR3 extends over 11 amino acids. Germline CDR1 SNHLY, CDR2 FYNNEI. Trimming stripped 7 bases from V and 5 bases from J, with 8 bases between. Here the CDR3 DNA reads TGTGCCAGCACCAAGGGGACTGAAGCTTTCTTT. Residues: CASTKGTEAFF.

The CDR3 nucleotides read TGTGCCAGCAGCCCGGGACAGACTGGAAACACCATATATTTT. Translated: CASSPGQTGNTIYF. The J gene is TRBJ1-3, the V gene TRBV3-1 (or the pseudogene TRBV3-2); 7 bases fit TRBD1. The V gene's germline CDR1 is LGHDT and CDR2 YNNKEL (reference sequence). Germline trimming cut 4 bases from V and 2 bases from J; bases unmatched to any gene: 2. The CDR3 contains 14 residues.

The chain employs TRBV19 and TRBJ2-3; D may correspond to TRBD1 or TRBD2 (5 bases each). The CDR3 loop spans 13 amino acids. Trimming shortened V by 4 bases and J by 5 bases, and 10 bases separated the two germline ends. Per the germline V gene, CDR1 is LNHDA and CDR2 is SQIVND (reference sequence). The CDR3 sequence: CASSTRERDTQYF. The DNA for the CDR3 is TGTGCCAGTAGTACCAGGGAGAGAGATACGCAGTATTTT.

The chain uses TRBV5-4 and TRBJ1-1; TRBD1 matches at 8 bases. Germline V gene sequence: CDR1 SGHNT, CDR2 YYREEE (reference sequence). J lost 3 bases, V lost 2 bases, and 9 bases had no gene match. The CDR3 is 16 residues long. For the CDR3, the DNA is TGTGCCAGCAGCTTTGGCCAGGGGGCTCGGTACACTGAAGCTTTCTTT. It specifies CASSFGQGARYTEAFF. Drawing the rest from reference TRBV5-4 and TRBJ1-1, the complete variable domain is ETGVTQSPTHLIKTRGQQVTLRCSSQSGHNTVSWYQQALGQGPQFIFQYYREEENGRGNFPPRFSGLQFPNYSSELNVNALELDDSALYLCASSFGQGARYTEAFFGQGTRLTVV.

V and J are TRBV9 and TRBJ2-5; 12 bases are a match to TRBD1. Germline V CDR1 and CDR2: SGDLS, YYNGEE. Unmatched junction bases numbered 9, after V lost 4 bases and J lost 5 bases. The length of the CDR3 is 16 residues. The DNA for the CDR3 is TGTGCCAGCAGCCTCGGGACAGGGGGCGCGGGGGAGACCCAGTACTTC. Protein sequence: CASSLGTGGAGETQYF.

This chain connects TRBV7-9 to TRBJ2-5, with a weak D call TRBD1 (6 bases). The germline CDR1 and CDR2 sequences are SEHNR and FQNEAQ (reference sequence). V lost 6 bases to trimming and J lost 7 bases, with 15 bases between them. This CDR3 has 13 residues. The CDR3 protein is CASRPQGRGTQYF. DNA for the CDR3: TGTGCCAGCAGACCACAGGGACGGGGGACCCAGTACTTC. The variable domain in full, with the rest retrieved from reference TRBV7-9 and TRBJ2-5, is DTGVSQNPRHKITKRGQNVTFRCDPISEHNRLYWYRQTLGQGPEFLTYFQNEAQLEKSRLLSDRFSAERPKGSFSTLEIQRTEQGDSAMYLCASRPQGRGTQYFGPGTRLLVL.

Comments on this clone: An end of the junction differs from the germline gene, which may be a read error. V usage is TRBV28 and J usage is TRBJ2-3, with TRBD2 as a possible D gene (6 bases). Germline V CDR1 and CDR2: MDHEN, SYDVKM. This CDR3 region has 16 residues. The CDR3 is CASSLTEGQGTYTQYF. CDR3 DNA: TGTGCCAGCAGTTTGACGGAGGGGCAGGGCACATATACGCAGTATTTT.

This rearrangement joins TRBV4-2 to TRBJ2-2, with 9 bases matching TRBD1. Per germline, CDR1 LGHNA and CDR2 YNFKEQ. This CDR3 has 16 amino acids. V shed 4 bases, J shed 1 base, and the junction held 4 bases outside the gene matches. CDR3 coding DNA: TGTGCCAGCAGCCCTGTGGACAGGGGGAACACCGGGGAGCTGTTTTTT. This gives the protein CASSPVDRGNTGELFF.

V is TRBV3-1 (or the pseudogene TRBV3-2) and J is TRBJ2-2; D is possibly TRBD2 (7 bases). This CDR3 spans 18 amino acids. Trimming pared 0 bases from V and 6 bases from J, leaving 20 bases between. The V gene's germline CDR1 is LGHDT and CDR2 YNNKEL (reference sequence). CDR3 in amino acids: CASSQDSSGGGLSGELFF. The CDR3, as DNA: TGTGCCAGCAGCCAAGATTCGTCCGGCGGGGGCCTATCCGGGGAGCTGTTTTTT.

In DNA form, the CDR3 reads TGTGCCAGCAGACAAACCTTGACATTCACCGGGGAGCTGTTTTTT. Residues: CASRQTLTFTGELFF. The chain joins TRBV6-5 to TRBJ2-2, with D unclear. V was trimmed by 6 bases and J by 4 bases, leaving 15 bases between them. This CDR3 has 15 residues. Germline lookup yields CDR1 MNHEY and CDR2 SVGAGI.

The chain recombines TRBV9 with TRBJ1-6; TRBD1 matches 8 bases. Looked up from germline, CDR1 is SGDLS and CDR2 is YYNGEE. The trim removed 3 bases at V and 2 bases at J, leaving 4 bases unmatched. This CDR3 is 16 amino acids long. The CDR3 here is CASSGGTGAYNSPLHF. The CDR3 DNA reads as TGTGCCAGCAGCGGAGGGACAGGCGCCTATAATTCACCCCTCCACTTT. The full variable domain, completed using reference TRBV9 and TRBJ1-6, is DSGVTQTPKHLITATGQRVTLRCSPRSGDLSVYWYQQSLDQGLQFLIQYYNGEERAKGNILERFSAQQFPDLHSELNLSSLELGDSALYFCASSGGTGAYNSPLHFGNGTRLTVT.

The chain employs TRBV7-9 and TRBJ1-2; no clear D gene. Germline V gene data show CDR1 as SEHNR and CDR2 as FQNEAQ (reference sequence). The CDR3 loop spans 11 amino acids. The V gene lost 5 bases and the J gene lost 8 bases, with 9 bases spanning the gap. CDR3 in amino acids: CASSPAGGYTF. CDR3 nucleotides: TGTGCCAGCAGCCCCGCTGGAGGCTACACCTTC.

The J gene is TRBJ2-2, the V gene TRBV3-1 (or the pseudogene TRBV3-2); possible D gene TRBD1, 6 bases. The CDR3 is 14 residues long. V gave up 4 bases and J gave up 6 bases, with 12 bases separating them. Germline V gives CDR1 LGHDT, CDR2 YNNKEL (reference sequence). Here the CDR3 reads CASSPSAGAGELFF. CDR3 DNA: TGTGCCAGCAGCCCCTCGGCAGGGGCCGGGGAGCTGTTTTTT.

V and J are TRBV6-5 and TRBJ1-2, with D perhaps matching TRBD1 (5 bases). This CDR3 region has 13 residues. V was pared by 8 bases and J by 3 bases, with 13 bases between. Germline V gene sequence: CDR1 MNHEY, CDR2 SVGAGI. CDR3 coding DNA: TGTGCCAGCGCGTCTACAGGAGACTATGGCTACACCTTC. This sequence encodes CASASTGDYGYTF.

V usage is TRBV12-1 and J usage is TRBJ2-3; the table's D gene call, TRBD2, was not cross checked with the DNA. TRBV12-1 is described as a pseudogene. This CDR3 has 12 amino acids. CDR3 sequence reads: CASIHTKDTQYF. CDR3 DNA sequence: TGTGCCAGCATCCACACTAAAGATACGCAGTATTTT.

The chain joins TRBV28 to TRBJ2-7; 10 nucleotides align to TRBD1. In germline, CDR1 is MDHEN, CDR2 SYDVKM. The length of the CDR3 is 16 residues. J was trimmed by 3 bases and V by 2 bases; bases with no gene match: 7. The CDR3 sequence is CASSLRARTGGYEQYF. The CDR3 DNA is TGTGCCAGCAGTTTACGTGCGAGGACAGGGGGCTACGAGCAGTACTTC.

V and J are TRBV28 and TRBJ1-2; no clear D gene. Germline V lookup: CDR1 MDHEN, CDR2 SYDVKM. The CDR3 is made up of 13 amino acids. V was trimmed by 3 bases and J by 2 bases, leaving 7 bases between them. The CDR3 is CASSFMGNYGYTF. CDR3 DNA sequence: TGTGCCAGCAGTTTCATGGGGAACTATGGCTACACCTTC.